The subject of this entry is one T cell receptor beta chain. Antigen: not known. This sample is part of a study of CD8 T cells in ankylosing spondylitis. Overall study findings and caveats: Prior work had noted some motif variants in reactive arthritis blood and synovial fluid. About 8 highly homologous variants formed a TCR beta motif that appeared characteristic of ankylosing spondylitis blood.

V gave up 1 base and J gave up 1 base, with 7 bases separating them. The length of the CDR3 is 14 residues. Per the germline V gene, CDR1 is SEHNR and CDR2 is FQNEAQ (reference sequence). With molecular barcodes, quantitative 5'-RACE was used to make the TCR beta libraries. MiXCR, run by TCRdb on the 5' RACE reads, gives a single entry per CDR3 protein. The data hold 270,000 or so distinct CDR3 sequences, with over 15% observed a single time. The sequence derives from a male donor with ankylosing spondylitis or in good health (not recorded which). The chain couples TRBV7-9 to TRBJ1-1; D gene uncertain. The sequencing sample was made of blood, either unsorted or a sorted T cell fraction (not recorded which). The CDR3 sequence: CASSLVGKNTEAFF. CDR3 coding DNA: TGTGCCAGCAGCTTAGTGGGAAAGAACACTGAAGCTTTCTTT.